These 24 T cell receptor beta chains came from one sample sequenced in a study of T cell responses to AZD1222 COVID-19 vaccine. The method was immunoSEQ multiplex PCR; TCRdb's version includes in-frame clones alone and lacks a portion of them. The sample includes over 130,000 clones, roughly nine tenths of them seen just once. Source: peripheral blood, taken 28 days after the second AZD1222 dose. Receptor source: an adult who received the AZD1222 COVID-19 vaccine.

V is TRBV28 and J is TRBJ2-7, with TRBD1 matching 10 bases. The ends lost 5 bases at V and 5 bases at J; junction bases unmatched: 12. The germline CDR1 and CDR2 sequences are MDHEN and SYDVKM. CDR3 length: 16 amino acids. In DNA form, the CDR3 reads TGTGCCAGCAGTACACTATCCGGGACAGGGGCTGACGAGCAGTACTTC. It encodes CASSTLSGTGADEQYF.

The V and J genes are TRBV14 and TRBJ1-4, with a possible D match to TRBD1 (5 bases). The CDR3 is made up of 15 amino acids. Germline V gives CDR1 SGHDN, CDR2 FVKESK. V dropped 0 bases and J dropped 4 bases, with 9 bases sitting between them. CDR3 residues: CASSQDWGDNEKLFF. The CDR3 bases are TGTGCCAGCAGCCAAGATTGGGGGGATAATGAAAAACTGTTTTTT.

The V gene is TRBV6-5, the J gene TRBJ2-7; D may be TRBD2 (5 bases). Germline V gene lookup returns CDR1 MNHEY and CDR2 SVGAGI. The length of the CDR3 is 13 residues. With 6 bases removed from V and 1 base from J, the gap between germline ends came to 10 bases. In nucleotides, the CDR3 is TGTGCCAGCAGGTCTGCGGGTTCCTACGAGCAGTACTTC. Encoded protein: CASRSAGSYEQYF.

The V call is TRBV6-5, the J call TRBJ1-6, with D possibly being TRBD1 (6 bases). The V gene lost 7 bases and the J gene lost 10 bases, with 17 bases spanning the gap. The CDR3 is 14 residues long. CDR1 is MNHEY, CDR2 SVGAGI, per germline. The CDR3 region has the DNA TGTGCCAGCACACGAACAGGGAAGGAATCACCCCTCCACTTT. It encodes CASTRTGKESPLHF.

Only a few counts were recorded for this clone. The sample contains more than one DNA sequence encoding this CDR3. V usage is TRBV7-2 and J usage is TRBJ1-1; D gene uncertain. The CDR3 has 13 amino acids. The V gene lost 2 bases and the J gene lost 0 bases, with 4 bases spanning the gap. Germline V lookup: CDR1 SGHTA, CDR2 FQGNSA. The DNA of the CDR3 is TGTGCCAGCAGCTTACGCATGAACACTGAAGCTTTCTTT. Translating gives CASSLRMNTEAFF. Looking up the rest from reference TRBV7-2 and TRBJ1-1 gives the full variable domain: GAGVSQSPSNKVTEKGKDVELRCDPISGHTALYWYRQSLGQGLEFLIYFQGNSAPDKSGLPSDRFSAERTGGSVSTLTIQRTQQEDSAVYLCASSLRMNTEAFFGQGTRLTVV.

In DNA form, the CDR3 reads TGTGCCAGCGCAGGGGGGGATGGCCAAGAGACCCAGTACTTC. This gives the protein CASAGGDGQETQYF. This chain joins TRBV6-6 and TRBJ2-5, with D perhaps TRBD1 or TRBD2 (7 bases each). Per germline, CDR1 MNHNY and CDR2 SVGAGI (reference sequence). Between the trimmed V and J ends, which lost 8 bases and 1 base, there was a span of 14 bases. The CDR3 extends over 14 amino acids.

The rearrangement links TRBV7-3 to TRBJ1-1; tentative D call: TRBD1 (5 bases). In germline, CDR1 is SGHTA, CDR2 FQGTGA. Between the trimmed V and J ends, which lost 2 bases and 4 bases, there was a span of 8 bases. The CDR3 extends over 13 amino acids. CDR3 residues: CASSLQGSTEAFF. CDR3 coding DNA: TGTGCCAGCAGCTTACAGGGAAGCACTGAAGCTTTCTTT.

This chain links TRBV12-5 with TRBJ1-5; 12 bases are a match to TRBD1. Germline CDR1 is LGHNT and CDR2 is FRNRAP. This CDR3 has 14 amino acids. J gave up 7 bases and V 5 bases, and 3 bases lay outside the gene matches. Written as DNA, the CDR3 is TGTGCTAGTGGTGGGACAGGGGGCGGGCAGCCCCAGCATTTT. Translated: CASGGTGGGQPQHF.

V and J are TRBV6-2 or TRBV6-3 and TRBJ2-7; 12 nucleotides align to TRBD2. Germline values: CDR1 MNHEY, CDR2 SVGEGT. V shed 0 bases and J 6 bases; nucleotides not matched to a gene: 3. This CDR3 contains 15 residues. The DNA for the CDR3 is TGTGCCAGCAGTTACTCGGCTAGCGGGAGGGGCGAGCAGTACTTC. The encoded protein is CASSYSASGRGEQYF.

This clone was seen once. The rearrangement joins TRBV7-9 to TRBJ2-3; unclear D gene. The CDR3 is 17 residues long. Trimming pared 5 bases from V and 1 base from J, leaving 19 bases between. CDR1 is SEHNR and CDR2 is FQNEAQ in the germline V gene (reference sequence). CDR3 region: CASSPYQQPDGTDTQYF. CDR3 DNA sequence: TGTGCCAGCAGCCCATACCAACAGCCAGACGGCACAGATACGCAGTATTTT.

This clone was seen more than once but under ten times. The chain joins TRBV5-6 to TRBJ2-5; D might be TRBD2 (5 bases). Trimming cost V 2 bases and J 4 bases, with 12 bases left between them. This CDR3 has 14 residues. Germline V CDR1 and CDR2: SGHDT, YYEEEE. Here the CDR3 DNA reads TGTGCCAGCAGCTTTACCACGGCGGGAGAGACCCAGTACTTC. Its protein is CASSFTTAGETQYF.

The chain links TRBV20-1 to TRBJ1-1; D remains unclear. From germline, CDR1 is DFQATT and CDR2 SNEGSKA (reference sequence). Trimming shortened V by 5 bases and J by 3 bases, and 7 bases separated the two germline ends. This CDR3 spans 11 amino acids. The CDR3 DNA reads TGCAGTGCTCGGGAGGACACTGAAGCTTTCTTT. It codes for CSAREDTEAFF.

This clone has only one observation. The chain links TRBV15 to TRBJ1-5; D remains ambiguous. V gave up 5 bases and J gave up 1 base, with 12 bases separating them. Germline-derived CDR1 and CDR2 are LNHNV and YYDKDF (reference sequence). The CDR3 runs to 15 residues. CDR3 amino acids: CATSPLGRSNQPQHF. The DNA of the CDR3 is TGTGCCACCAGCCCCTTGGGCAGAAGCAATCAGCCCCAGCATTTT.

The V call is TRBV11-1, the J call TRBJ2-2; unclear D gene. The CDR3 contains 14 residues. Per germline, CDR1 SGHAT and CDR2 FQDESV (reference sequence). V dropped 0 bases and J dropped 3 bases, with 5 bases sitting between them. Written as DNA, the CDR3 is TGTGCCAGCAGCTTAGCGTATTACACCGGGGAGCTGTTTTTT. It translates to CASSLAYYTGELFF.

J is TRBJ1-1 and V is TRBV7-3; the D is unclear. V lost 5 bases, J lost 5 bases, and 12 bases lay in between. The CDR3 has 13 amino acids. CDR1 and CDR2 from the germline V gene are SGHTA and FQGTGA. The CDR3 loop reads CASSQSTGTEAFF. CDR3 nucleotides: TGTGCCAGCAGCCAATCTACGGGGACTGAAGCTTTCTTT.

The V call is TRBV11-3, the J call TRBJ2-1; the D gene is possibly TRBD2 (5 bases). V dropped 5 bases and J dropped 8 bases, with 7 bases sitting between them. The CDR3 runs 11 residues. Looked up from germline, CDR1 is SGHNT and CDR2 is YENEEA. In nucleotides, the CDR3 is TGTGCCAGCAGCCAGAGGGATGAGCAGTTCTTC. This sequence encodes CASSQRDEQFF.

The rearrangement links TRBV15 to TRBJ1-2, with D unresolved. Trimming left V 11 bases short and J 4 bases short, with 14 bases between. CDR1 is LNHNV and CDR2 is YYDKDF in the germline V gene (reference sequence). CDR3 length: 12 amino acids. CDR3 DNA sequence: TGTGCCGTCTCTCAGGCACGCTATGGCTACACCTTC. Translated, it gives CAVSQARYGYTF.

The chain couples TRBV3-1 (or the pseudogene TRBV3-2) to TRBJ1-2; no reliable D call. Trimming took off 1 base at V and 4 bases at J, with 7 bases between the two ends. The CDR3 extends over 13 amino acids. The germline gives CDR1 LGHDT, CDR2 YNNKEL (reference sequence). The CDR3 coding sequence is TGTGCCAGCAGCCAAGGAACCTCCTATGGCTACACCTTC. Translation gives CASSQGTSYGYTF.

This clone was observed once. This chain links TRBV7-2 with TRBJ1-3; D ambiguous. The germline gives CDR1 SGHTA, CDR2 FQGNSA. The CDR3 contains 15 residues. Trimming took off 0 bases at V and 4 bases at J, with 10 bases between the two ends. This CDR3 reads CASSLASGEGNTIYF. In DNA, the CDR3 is TGTGCCAGCAGCTTAGCTAGCGGGGAAGGAAACACCATATATTTT.

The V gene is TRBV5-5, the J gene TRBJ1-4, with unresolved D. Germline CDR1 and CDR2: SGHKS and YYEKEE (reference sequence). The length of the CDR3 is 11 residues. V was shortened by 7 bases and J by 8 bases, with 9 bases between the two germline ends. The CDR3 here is CASGPLEKLFF. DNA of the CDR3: TGTGCCAGCGGGCCGCTCGAAAAACTGTTTTTT.

The CDR3: CASSFSPGPVEAFF. In DNA form, the CDR3 reads TGTGCCAGCAGCTTTTCTCCCGGGCCCGTTGAAGCTTTCTTT. The J gene is TRBJ1-1, the V gene TRBV7-2; no definite D call. This CDR3 is 14 amino acids long. The V end was cut by 3 bases, the J end by 7 bases, with 15 bases between. Germline V gene sequence: CDR1 SGHTA, CDR2 FQGNSA.

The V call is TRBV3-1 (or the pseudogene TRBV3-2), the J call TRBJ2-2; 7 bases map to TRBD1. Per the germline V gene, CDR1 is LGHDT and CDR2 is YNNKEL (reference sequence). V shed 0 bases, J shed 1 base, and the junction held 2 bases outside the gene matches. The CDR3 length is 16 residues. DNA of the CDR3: TGTGCCAGCAGCCAAGACTCAGGGGGGAACACCGGGGAGCTGTTTTTT. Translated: CASSQDSGGNTGELFF.

CDR3 nucleotide sequence: TGTGCCAGCGTGGAGGGAGACAGGTCCTACGAGCAGTACTTC. This gives the protein CASVEGDRSYEQYF. The genes are TRBV7-8 and TRBJ2-7, with D perhaps being TRBD1 or TRBD2 (6 bases each). Trimming removed 8 bases at V and 1 base at J, with 15 bases between. CDR3 length: 14 residues. Germline V gene lookup returns CDR1 SGHVS and CDR2 FQNEAQ.

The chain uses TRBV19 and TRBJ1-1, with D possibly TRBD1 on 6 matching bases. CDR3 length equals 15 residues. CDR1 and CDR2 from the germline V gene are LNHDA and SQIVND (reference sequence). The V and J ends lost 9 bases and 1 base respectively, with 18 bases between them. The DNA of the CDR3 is TGTGCCAGCGGATTCGGACAGAGATGGAACACTGAAGCTTTCTTT. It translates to CASGFGQRWNTEAFF.